This T cell receptor (beta chain) was found in a study of vaccination effects on CD4 cells after COVID-19. TCRdb's copy holds only in-frame clones and misses some; the assay was immunoSEQ multiplex PCR. Of 30,000 or so clones in the sample, approximately 72% are singletons; the top ten hold under 35%. This clone was recorded only once. What it binds is not known. Germline CDR1 reads SGDLS; CDR2 reads YYNGEE. The V gene end was trimmed by 0 bases and the J gene end by 7 bases; junction bases not matched to a gene: 6. This CDR3 has 16 amino acids. Antigen-specific CD4+ T cells were expanded with viral peptide pools in the ViraFEST assay before sequencing. Subsequent to a culture period of about ten days, CD4+ T cells were isolated. Confirmation by PCR established that the person had SARS-CoV-2 infection between March and December 2020. Fresh IL-2-containing medium replaced half the medium on days 3 and 7.

This clonotype was sampled from a human donor who had a prior SARS-CoV-2 infection. The V call is TRBV9, the J call TRBJ2-1; 11 bases align to TRBD1. The material was CD4+ T cells from PBMCs cultured with a peptide pool, obtained before COVID-19 vaccination. CDR3 amino acids: CASSVGGQGAMNEQFF. The CDR3, as DNA: TGTGCCAGCAGCGTAGGAGGACAGGGGGCAATGAATGAGCAGTTCTTC.